The 8 T cell receptor beta chains reported below all come from one sample, sequenced in a study of T-cell memory formation after mild COVID-19. Each CDR3 protein is one row after TCRdb ran MiXCR on the 5' RACE reads. The sample holds approximately 100,000 distinct CDR3 sequences; 8.5% to 14% are singletons and the top ten take 40%. The sequenced sample consisted of PBMCs or a T cell subset sorted from them (not recorded which). These receptors were obtained from a man between 18 and 35 years old who had mild COVID-19 (a few samples of this study predate the infection). Cell type and time point are not known.

This clonotype was detected a few times. This chain connects TRBV15 to TRBJ1-4; no clear D gene. The CDR3 consists of 15 residues. Trimming took off 1 base at V and 3 bases at J, with 9 bases between the two ends. CDR1 LNHNV and CDR2 YYDKDF come from the germline V gene (reference sequence). The CDR3 region is CATSRVGEANEKLFF. CDR3 nucleotide sequence: TGTGCCACCAGCAGAGTTGGGGAGGCTAATGAAAAACTGTTTTTT.

This clonotype occurred a few times. The CDR3 nucleotides read TGTGCCAGCAGTTACACAGGGTTCTACACTGAAGCTTTCTTT. It yields the protein CASSYTGFYTEAFF. This chain uses TRBV27 with TRBJ1-1; a weak D match, TRBD1 (6 bases). Germline CDR1 is MNHEY and CDR2 is SMNVEV (reference sequence). The CDR3 sequence is 14 residues long. Deletions cut 4 bases from V and 3 bases from J, with 12 bases between.

The CDR3 protein is CASSQTETYEQYF. The CDR3 region has the DNA TGCGCCAGCAGCCAAACAGAAACCTACGAGCAGTACTTC. This chain links TRBV4-1 with TRBJ2-7; D call uncertain. The CDR3 loop spans 13 amino acids. Looked up from germline, CDR1 is MGHRA and CDR2 is YSYEKL. Trimming pared 2 bases from V and 2 bases from J, leaving 7 bases between.

The chain employs TRBV30 and TRBJ2-2, with D possibly being TRBD1 (7 bases). There are 15 residues in the CDR3. V was shortened by 0 bases and J by 5 bases, with 13 bases between the two germline ends. The germline CDR1 and CDR2 sequences are GTSNPN and SVGIG (reference sequence). In DNA, the CDR3 is TGTGCCTGGAGTGTAACGCCAGGGGGGACCGGGGAGCTGTTTTTT. It encodes CAWSVTPGGTGELFF.

A few counts support this clonotype. The chain has TRBV20-1 and TRBJ2-7, with D tentatively TRBD1 (5 bases). V gave up 6 bases and J gave up 0 bases, with 12 bases separating them. Germline-derived CDR1 and CDR2 are DFQATT and SNEGSKA (reference sequence). The CDR3 is 13 residues long. CDR3 sequence (DNA): TGCAGTGCGTACATGACAGACTCCTACGAGCAGTACGTC. Its protein product is CSAYMTDSYEQYV.

This clonotype showed up just a few times. The CDR3 spells CASSYPETLGTGELFF. DNA for the CDR3: TGTGCCAGCAGTTACCCCGAGACTCTGGGCACCGGGGAGCTGTTTTTT. The chain recombines TRBV6-2 or TRBV6-3 with TRBJ2-2, with unresolved D. V lost 2 bases and J 4 bases, leaving 14 bases between the germline ends. The CDR3 is made up of 16 amino acids. Germline V lookup: CDR1 MNHEY, CDR2 SVGEGT.

A few counts support this clonotype. The chain couples TRBV4-3 to TRBJ2-7; weak D call: TRBD2 (6 bases). Germline V gives CDR1 LGHNA, CDR2 YSLEER. The CDR3 is 15 residues long. Trimming removed 0 bases from V and 2 bases from J, with 11 bases in between. CDR3 sequence: CASSQEWRETYEQYF. Written as DNA, the CDR3 is TGCGCCAGCAGCCAAGAGTGGAGGGAGACCTACGAGCAGTACTTC.

J is TRBJ1-1 and V is TRBV4-1; D unresolved. The V and J ends lost 2 bases and 5 bases respectively, with 9 bases between them. The CDR3 extends over 13 amino acids. CDR1 is MGHRA and CDR2 is YSYEKL in the germline V gene. The CDR3 DNA follows: TGCGCCAGCAGCCAAACGGGCCCGACTGAAGCTTTCTTT. This translates into CASSQTGPTEAFF.